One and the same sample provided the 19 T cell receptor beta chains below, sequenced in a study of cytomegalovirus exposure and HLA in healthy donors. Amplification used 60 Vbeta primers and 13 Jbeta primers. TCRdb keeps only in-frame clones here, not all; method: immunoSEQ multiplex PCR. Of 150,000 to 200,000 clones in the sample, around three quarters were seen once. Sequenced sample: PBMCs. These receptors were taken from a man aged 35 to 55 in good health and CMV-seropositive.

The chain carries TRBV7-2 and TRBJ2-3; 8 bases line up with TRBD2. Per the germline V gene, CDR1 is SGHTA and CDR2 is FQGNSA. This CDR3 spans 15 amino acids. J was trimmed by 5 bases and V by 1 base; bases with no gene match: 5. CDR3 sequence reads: CASSLGGGQRDTQYF. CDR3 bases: TGTGCCAGCAGCTTAGGCGGGGGGCAGAGAGATACGCAGTATTTT.

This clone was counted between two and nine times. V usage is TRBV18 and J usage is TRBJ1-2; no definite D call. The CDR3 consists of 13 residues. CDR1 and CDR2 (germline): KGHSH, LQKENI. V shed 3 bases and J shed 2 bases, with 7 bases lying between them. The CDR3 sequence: CASSPGENYGYTF. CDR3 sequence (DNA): TGTGCCAGCTCACCCGGAGAAAACTATGGCTACACCTTC.

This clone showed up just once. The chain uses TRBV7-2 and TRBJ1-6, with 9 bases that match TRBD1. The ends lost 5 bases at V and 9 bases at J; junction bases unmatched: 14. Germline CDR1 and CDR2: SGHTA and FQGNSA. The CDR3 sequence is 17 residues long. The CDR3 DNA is TGTGCCAGCAGCCGACCGGGACAGGGAGTGTTAGGTTCACCCCTCCACTTT. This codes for CASSRPGQGVLGSPLHF.

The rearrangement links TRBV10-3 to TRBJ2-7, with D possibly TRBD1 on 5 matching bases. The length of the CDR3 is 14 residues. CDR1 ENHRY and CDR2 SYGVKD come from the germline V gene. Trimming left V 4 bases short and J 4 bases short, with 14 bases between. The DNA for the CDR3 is TGTGCCATCAGTGCCTTGGACACCGGTTACGAGCAGTACTTC. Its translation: CAISALDTGYEQYF.

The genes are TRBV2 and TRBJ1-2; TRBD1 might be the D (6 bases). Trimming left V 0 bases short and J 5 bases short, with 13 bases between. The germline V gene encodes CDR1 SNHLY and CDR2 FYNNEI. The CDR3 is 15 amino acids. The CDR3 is CASSEARGISYGYTF. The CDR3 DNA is TGTGCCAGCAGTGAAGCCAGGGGTATATCGTATGGCTACACCTTC.

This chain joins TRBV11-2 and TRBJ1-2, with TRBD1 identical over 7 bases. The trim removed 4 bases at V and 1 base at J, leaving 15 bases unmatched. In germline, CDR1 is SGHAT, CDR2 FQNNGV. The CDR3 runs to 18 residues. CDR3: CASSSLRDRAMLNYGYTF. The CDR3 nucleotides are TGTGCCAGCAGCTCGCTAAGGGACAGAGCTATGCTTAACTATGGCTACACCTTC.

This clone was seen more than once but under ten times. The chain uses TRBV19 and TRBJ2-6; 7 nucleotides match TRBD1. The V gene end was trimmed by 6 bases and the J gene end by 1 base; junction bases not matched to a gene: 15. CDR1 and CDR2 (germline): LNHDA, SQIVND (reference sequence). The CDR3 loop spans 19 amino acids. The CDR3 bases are TGTGCCAGTAGCCTCAAGAGGACAGGACGAAATTCTGGGGCCAACGTCCTGACTTTC. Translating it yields CASSLKRTGRNSGANVLTF.

CDR3: CASSLGWQRYEAFF. As DNA, the CDR3 is TGCGCCAGCAGCTTGGGGTGGCAAAGATATGAAGCTTTCTTT. The V gene is TRBV5-1, the J gene TRBJ1-1; D not certain. This CDR3 contains 14 residues. Trimming cost V 0 bases and J 7 bases, with 13 bases left between them. Germline lookup yields CDR1 SGHRS and CDR2 YFSETQ. The full variable domain, in which reference TRBV5-1 and TRBJ1-1 provide the parts outside the CDR3, is KAGVTQTPRYLIKTRGQQVTLSCSPISGHRSVSWYQQTPGQGLQFLFEYFSETQRNKGNFPGRFSGRQFSNSRSEMNVSTLELGDSALYLCASSLGWQRYEAFFGQGTRLTVV.

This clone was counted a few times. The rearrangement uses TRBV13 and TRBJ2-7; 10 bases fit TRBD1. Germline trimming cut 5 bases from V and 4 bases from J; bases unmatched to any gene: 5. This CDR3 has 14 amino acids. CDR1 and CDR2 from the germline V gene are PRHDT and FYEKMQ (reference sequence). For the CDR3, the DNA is TGTGCCAGCAGCCGGACAGGGGGAGTTTACGAGCAGTACTTC. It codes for CASSRTGGVYEQYF.

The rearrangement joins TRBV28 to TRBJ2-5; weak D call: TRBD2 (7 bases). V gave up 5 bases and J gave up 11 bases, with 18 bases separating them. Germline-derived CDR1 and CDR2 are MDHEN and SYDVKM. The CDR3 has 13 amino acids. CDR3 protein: CASSRDQGREQYF. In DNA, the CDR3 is TGTGCCAGCAGTAGAGACCAGGGGCGGGAGCAGTACTTC.

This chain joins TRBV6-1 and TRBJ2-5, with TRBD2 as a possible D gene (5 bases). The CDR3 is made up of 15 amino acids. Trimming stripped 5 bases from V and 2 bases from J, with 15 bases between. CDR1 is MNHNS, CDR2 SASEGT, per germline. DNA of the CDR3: TGTGCCAGCAGTAGTCCCCGCACTAGGCAAGAGACCCAGTACTTC. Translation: CASSSPRTRQETQYF.

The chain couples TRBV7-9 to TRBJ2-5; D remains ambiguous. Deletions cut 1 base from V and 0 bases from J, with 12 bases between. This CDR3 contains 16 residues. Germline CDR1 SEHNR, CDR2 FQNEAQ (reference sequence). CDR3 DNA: TGTGCCAGCAGCTTAGAATCCCCTAGGAACCAAGAGACCCAGTACTTC. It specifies CASSLESPRNQETQYF.

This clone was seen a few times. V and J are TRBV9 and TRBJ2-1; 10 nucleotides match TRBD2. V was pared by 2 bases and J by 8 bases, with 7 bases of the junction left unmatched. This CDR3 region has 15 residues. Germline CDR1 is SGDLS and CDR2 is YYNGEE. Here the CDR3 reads CASSVGSSGGDEQFF. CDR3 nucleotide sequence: TGTGCCAGCAGCGTCGGTTCTAGCGGGGGTGATGAGCAGTTCTTC.

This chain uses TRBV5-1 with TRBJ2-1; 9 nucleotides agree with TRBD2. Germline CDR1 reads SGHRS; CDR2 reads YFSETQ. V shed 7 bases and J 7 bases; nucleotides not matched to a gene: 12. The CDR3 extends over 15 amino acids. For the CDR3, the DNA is TGCGCCAGCGGCGCCTCCGGGACTAGCTTAAATGAGCAGTTCTTC. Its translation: CASGASGTSLNEQFF.

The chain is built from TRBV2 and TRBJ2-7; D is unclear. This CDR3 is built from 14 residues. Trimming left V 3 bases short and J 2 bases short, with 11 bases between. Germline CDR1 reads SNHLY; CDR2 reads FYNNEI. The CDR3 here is CASSDAGFTYEQYF. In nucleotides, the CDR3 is TGTGCCAGCAGTGATGCAGGTTTTACCTACGAGCAGTACTTC.

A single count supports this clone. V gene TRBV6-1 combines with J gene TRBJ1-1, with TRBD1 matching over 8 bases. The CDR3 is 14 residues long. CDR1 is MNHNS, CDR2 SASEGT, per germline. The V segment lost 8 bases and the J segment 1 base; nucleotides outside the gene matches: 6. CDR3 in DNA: TGTGCCAGCCCCCCAGACAGGGGGAACACTGAAGCTTTCTTT. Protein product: CASPPDRGNTEAFF.

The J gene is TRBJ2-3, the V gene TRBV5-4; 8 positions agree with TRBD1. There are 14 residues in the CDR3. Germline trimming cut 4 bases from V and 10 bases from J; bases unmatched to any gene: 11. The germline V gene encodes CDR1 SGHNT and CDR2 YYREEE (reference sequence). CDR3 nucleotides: TGTGCCAGCAGCCCCCGGGACAGGTGGGAGGCGCAGTATTTT. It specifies CASSPRDRWEAQYF. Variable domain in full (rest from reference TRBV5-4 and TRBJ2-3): ETGVTQSPTHLIKTRGQQVTLRCSSQSGHNTVSWYQQALGQGPQFIFQYYREEENGRGNFPPRFSGLQFPNYSSELNVNALELDDSALYLCASSPRDRWEAQYFGPGTRLTVL.

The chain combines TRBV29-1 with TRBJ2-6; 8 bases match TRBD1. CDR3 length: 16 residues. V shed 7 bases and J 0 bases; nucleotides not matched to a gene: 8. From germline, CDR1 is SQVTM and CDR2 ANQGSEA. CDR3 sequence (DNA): TGCAGCGCCACGACAGGGGCCTTCTCTGGGGCCAACGTCCTGACTTTC. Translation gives CSATTGAFSGANVLTF. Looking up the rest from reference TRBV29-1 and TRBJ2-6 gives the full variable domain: SAVISQKPSRDICQRGTSLTIQCQVDSQVTMMFWYRQQPGQSLTLIATANQGSEATYESGFVIDKFPISRPNLTFSTLTVSNMSPEDSSIYLCSATTGAFSGANVLTFGAGSRLTVL.

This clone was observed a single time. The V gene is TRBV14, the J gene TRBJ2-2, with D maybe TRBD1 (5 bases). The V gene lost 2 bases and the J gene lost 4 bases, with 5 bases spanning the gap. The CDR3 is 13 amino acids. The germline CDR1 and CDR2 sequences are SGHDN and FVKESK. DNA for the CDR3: TGTGCCAGCAGCCAAAGGGGCACCGGGGAGCTGTTTTTT. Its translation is CASSQRGTGELFF.